This TCR beta chain was sequenced for a study of CD8+ T cells in alopecia areata (dated by TCRdb to 2016 to 2018). For the study in its entirety: The treated patients took part in an open-label pilot trial in which moderate-to-severe alopecia areata was treated with oral tofacitinib at 5 to 10 mg twice daily. Scalp clonality was compared across normal scalp (n=4), patchy alopecia areata scalp (n=8), and alopecia totalis/universalis scalp (n=8). On the human side, TCRbeta sequencing was run on scalp tissue and on sorted CD4+ and CD8+ peripheral blood T cells from healthy controls and from alopecia areata patients with either patchy or totalis/universalis disease. Amplification of TCRbeta CDR3 regions was done by immunoSEQ multiplex PCR using 35 Vbeta forward primers and 13 Jbeta reverse primers. RNA was extracted with the PAXgene miRNA kit for fixed scalp, the miRNeasy kit for PBMCs, and the RNeasy kit for mouse skin. Tofacitinib-treated patients had biopsies at baseline and at 4 and 24 weeks of treatment, with a later scalp biopsy in several patients. Tofacitinib was given for 6 to 18 months, followed by 6 months of follow-up off drug to assess delayed response and recurrence. The study used high-throughput TCRbeta sequencing to examine T cell clonal expansion in alopecia areata, in both the C3H/HeJ mouse model and human patients.

Inclusive of the bounding cysteine and phenylalanine, the CDR3 is 15 residues long. Of all the DNA, just the CDR3 is kept, 45 bases in frame from base 1. The germline V and J ends show losses of 0 bases and 3 bases respectively, and no gene match explains 0 bases of the junction. CDR1 and CDR2 (KGHSH, LQKENI) derive from the germline V gene. General conclusions and limits of the study: Scalp TCR repertoire analysis is complicated because resident alphabeta T cells in normal human skin are also sequenced, whereas mouse skin is dominated by gammadelta T cells. Compared with normal scalp, lesional scalp, particularly in alopecia totalis/universalis, had higher clonality and more expanded CD8+ clones, which suggests antigenic drive. Compared with mice, TCR sequences shared between patients were less clear, possibly partly because of HLA diversity across the patient population.

Lesional scalp punch biopsies and peripheral blood were obtained from alopecia areata patients. Human scalp biopsies went straight into PAXgene tissue containers for immediate fixation. The library was generated by the immunoSEQ multiplex PCR assay. RNA was extracted from all samples and reverse transcribed into cDNA, which served as template for TCR sequencing. First-strand cDNA was synthesized with SuperScript III using a 2:1 mix of oligo-dT and random hexamers. A synthetic immune receptor repertoire was used to gauge amplification bias, and whatever bias remained was removed computationally. On the authors' methods: Raw reads were preprocessed to remove errors, and CDR3 was defined according to IMGT conventions as the region from the conserved cysteine to phenylalanine. To get clonality, Shannon entropy was normalized by log2 of the number of productive unique TCRs and the result was subtracted from 1. Whether each scalp clone was CD4 or CD8 was inferred by checking scalp TCRbeta sequences against the CD4 and CD8 repertoires from sorted blood. TCRdb took this table from immuneACCESS and kept in-frame rearrangements with V and J called. Such tables lack part of the clones; where checked against another copy, unresolved V genes explain under half of the gap, and the rest is unexplained. V, J and clone size derive from that table, while D and trimming were established from the DNA sequence. Across this sample there are about 11,000 clones, with over 55% seen only once. The top ten constitute roughly 14% of the sample.

Remarks on this clone: Its antigen specificity is not known. There are no base qualities to consult, and no much larger clone falls within one base.

The sequenced material came from skin. In this chain, TRBV18 is recombined with TRBJ2-1; 9 bases in the middle match TRBD1. The source is a human donor with alopecia areata. Here the CDR3 is given as CASSPPGQGYNEQFF. The DNA reads as follows: TGTGCCAGCTCACCACCGGGACAGGGCTACAATGAGCAGTTCTTC.